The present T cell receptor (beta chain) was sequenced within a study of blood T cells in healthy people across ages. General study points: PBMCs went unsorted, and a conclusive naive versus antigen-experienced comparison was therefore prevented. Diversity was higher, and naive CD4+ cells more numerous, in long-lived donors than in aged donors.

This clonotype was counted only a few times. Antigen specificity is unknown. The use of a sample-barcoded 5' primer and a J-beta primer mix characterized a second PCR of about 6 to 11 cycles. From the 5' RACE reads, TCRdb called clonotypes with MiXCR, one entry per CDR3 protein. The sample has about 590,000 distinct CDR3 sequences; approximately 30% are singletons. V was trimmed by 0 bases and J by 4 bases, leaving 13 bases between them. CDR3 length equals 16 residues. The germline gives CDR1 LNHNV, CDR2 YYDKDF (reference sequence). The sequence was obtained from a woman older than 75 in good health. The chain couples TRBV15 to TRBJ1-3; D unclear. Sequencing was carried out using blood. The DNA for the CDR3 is TGTGCCACCAGCAGAGAGGTTCGAGGGTCCGGAAACACCATATATTTT. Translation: CATSREVRGSGNTIYF.